This T cell receptor (beta chain) emerged from a study of blood T cell repertoires in COVID-19. In the study overall: Italy, Spain and the United States were the sources of the convalescent and acute COVID-19 samples. The cDNA or gDNA used as material had been derived from T cells, B-cell-depleted T cells, or PBMCs.

Authors' analysis steps: Researchers report that nucleated cell counts were estimated from reference gene primer amplification. Profiling relied on immunoSEQ multiplex PCR, and the TCRdb table lists in-frame clones only, not all of them. V and J calls and clone size are given by that table; D and trimming were obtained from the DNA. The sample lists approximately 260,000 clones, around nine tenths seen once, with 2% to 2.5% in the top ten. The CDR3 contains 16 residues. The V end lost 4 bases, the J end lost 0 bases, and 13 bases lay between the germline ends. CDR1 is SEHNR, CDR2 FQNEAQ, per germline (reference sequence).

Material for sequencing was peripheral blood. The chain couples TRBV7-9 to TRBJ1-3, with a weak D call TRBD1 (6 bases). This receptor was identified in a man over 45 with acute or convalescent COVID-19. The CDR3 DNA sequence: TGTGCCAGCAGCTCCCGGACAGAATACTCTGGAAACACCATATATTTT. This translates into CASSSRTEYSGNTIYF.